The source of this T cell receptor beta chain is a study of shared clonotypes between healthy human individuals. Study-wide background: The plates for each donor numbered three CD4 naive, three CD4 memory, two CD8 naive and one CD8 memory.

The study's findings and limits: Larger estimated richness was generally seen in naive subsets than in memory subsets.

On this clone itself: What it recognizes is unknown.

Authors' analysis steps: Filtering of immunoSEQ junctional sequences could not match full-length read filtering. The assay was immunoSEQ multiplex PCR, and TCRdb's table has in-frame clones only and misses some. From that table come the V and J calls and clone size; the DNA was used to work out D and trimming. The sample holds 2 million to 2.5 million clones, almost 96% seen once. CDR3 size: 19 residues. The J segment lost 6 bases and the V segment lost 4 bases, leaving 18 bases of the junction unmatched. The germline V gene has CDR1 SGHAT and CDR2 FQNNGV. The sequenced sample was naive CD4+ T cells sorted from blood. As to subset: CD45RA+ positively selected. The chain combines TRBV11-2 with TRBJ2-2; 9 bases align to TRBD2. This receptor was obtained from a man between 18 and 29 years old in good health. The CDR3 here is CASSSGPLLSGSRPGELFF. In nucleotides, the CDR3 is TGTGCCAGCAGCTCGGGACCCCTACTTAGCGGGAGTCGCCCCGGGGAGCTGTTTTTT.